A single sample is the source of the 11 T cell receptor beta chains below, sequenced in a study of blood T cell repertoires in COVID-19. Produced via immunoSEQ multiplex PCR; TCRdb's table is partial and in-frame only. Of 150,000 to 200,000 clones in the sample, around 87% were seen once. Sequencing was performed on PBMCs or T cells enriched from blood (not recorded which). These receptors all stem from a woman in her fifties or sixties who had recovered from COVID-19.

This sequence joins TRBV6-6 and TRBJ1-4; 10 positions agree with TRBD1. With V trimmed by 0 bases and J by 8 bases, 3 bases remained unmatched. CDR1 and CDR2 (germline): MNHNY, SVGAGI (reference sequence). The CDR3 totals 15 residues. CDR3 bases: TGTGCCAGCAGTTACTCGGGGACAGGGGTCGAAAAACTGTTTTTT. Protein product: CASSYSGTGVEKLFF.

This chain joins TRBV19 and TRBJ2-2; 9 nucleotides agree with TRBD1. CDR1 LNHDA and CDR2 SQIVND come from the germline V gene (reference sequence). CDR3 length equals 15 residues. After removal of 8 bases from V and 5 bases from J, the junction contained 9 bases not matched to a gene. The CDR3 DNA sequence: TGTGCCAGTCGCCCTGGACAGGGGAGGACCGGGGAGCTGTTTTTT. It translates to CASRPGQGRTGELFF.

This clone was detected only a few times. J is TRBJ2-1 and V is TRBV6-5, with 8 bases aligning to TRBD1. V shed 8 bases, J shed 6 bases, and the junction held 6 bases outside the gene matches. Per the germline V gene, CDR1 is MNHEY and CDR2 is SVGAGI. This CDR3 has 13 residues. The CDR3 sequence: CASGDRGGNEQFF. In nucleotides, the CDR3 is TGTGCCAGCGGCGACAGGGGTGGCAATGAGCAGTTCTTC.

The chain carries TRBV11-1 and TRBJ1-1, with D unresolved. CDR1 is SGHAT and CDR2 is FQDESV in the germline V gene (reference sequence). Trimming took 6 bases from V and 1 from J, leaving 12 bases between them. The CDR3 length is 14 residues. CDR3 in amino acids: CASRRGGSNTEAFF. CDR3 coding DNA: TGTGCCAGCAGGCGAGGAGGGTCGAACACTGAAGCTTTCTTT.

The chain recombines TRBV5-1 with TRBJ1-1; the match to TRBD1 covers 8 bases. The V and J ends lost 3 bases and 5 bases, in that order; junction bases with no gene match: 12. The CDR3 has 16 residues. From germline, CDR1 is SGHRS and CDR2 YFSETQ. The CDR3 reads CASSSPDDRGGTEAFF. The CDR3, as DNA: TGCGCCAGCAGCTCGCCCGATGACAGGGGTGGGACTGAAGCTTTCTTT.

For the CDR3, the DNA is TGTGCCAGCAGTCAGCCCCGGGCTGAAGCTTTCTTT. Protein product: CASSQPRAEAFF. The V call is TRBV27, the J call TRBJ1-1; D unclear. The V and J ends lost 5 bases and 6 bases respectively, with 10 bases between them. CDR1 and CDR2 from the germline V gene are MNHEY and SMNVEV (reference sequence). The CDR3 length is 12 residues.

The table lists this clone with a count of one. This chain uses TRBV7-8 with TRBJ2-2, with 8 bases identical to TRBD1. CDR3 size: 15 residues. Germline values: CDR1 SGHVS, CDR2 FQNEAQ. V trimming: 2 bases; J trimming: 6 bases; junction bases outside the gene matches: 5. For the CDR3, the DNA is TGTGCCAGCAGCTTAACAGGGGGGTTGGCCGGGGAGCTGTTTTTT. Encoded protein: CASSLTGGLAGELFF.

This clone is a singleton in its sample. The J gene is TRBJ1-6, the V gene TRBV5-1; TRBD1 matches 7 bases. The germline gives CDR1 SGHRS, CDR2 YFSETQ. The trim removed 0 bases at V and 10 bases at J, leaving 19 bases unmatched. This CDR3 comprises 19 residues. This chain's CDR3 is CASSLARRDRAILGSPLHF. The CDR3 coding sequence is TGCGCCAGCAGCTTGGCCAGGCGGGACAGAGCGATCTTAGGATCACCCCTCCACTTT.

This clone appeared a single time. The chain joins TRBV6-6 to TRBJ1-3; the D is unclear. In germline, CDR1 is MNHNY, CDR2 SVGAGI (reference sequence). CDR3 length: 14 residues. Trimming removed 4 bases at V and 2 bases at J, with 9 bases between. CDR3 sequence (DNA): TGTGCCAGCAGTTCGGTCCCGGCTGGAAACACCATATATTTT. It translates to CASSSVPAGNTIYF.

This clone was seen a handful of times. The rearrangement links TRBV5-1 to TRBJ2-7; 12 bases are shared with TRBD1. This CDR3 is 15 amino acids long. Germline CDR1 is SGHRS and CDR2 is YFSETQ. V was pared by 0 bases and J by 5 bases, with 3 bases of the junction left unmatched. This chain's CDR3 is CASSLAGTGGDEQYF. The CDR3 nucleotides read TGCGCCAGCAGCTTGGCCGGGACAGGGGGCGACGAGCAGTACTTC.

The rearrangement uses TRBV7-9 and TRBJ1-2, with D perhaps matching TRBD1 (5 bases). Trimming pared 2 bases from V and 6 bases from J, leaving 10 bases between. Germline lookup yields CDR1 SEHNR and CDR2 FQNEAQ (reference sequence). The CDR3 spans 13 residues. In DNA, the CDR3 is TGTGCCAGCAGCTTATCGGGGGTAGATGGCTACACCTTC. This sequence encodes CASSLSGVDGYTF.